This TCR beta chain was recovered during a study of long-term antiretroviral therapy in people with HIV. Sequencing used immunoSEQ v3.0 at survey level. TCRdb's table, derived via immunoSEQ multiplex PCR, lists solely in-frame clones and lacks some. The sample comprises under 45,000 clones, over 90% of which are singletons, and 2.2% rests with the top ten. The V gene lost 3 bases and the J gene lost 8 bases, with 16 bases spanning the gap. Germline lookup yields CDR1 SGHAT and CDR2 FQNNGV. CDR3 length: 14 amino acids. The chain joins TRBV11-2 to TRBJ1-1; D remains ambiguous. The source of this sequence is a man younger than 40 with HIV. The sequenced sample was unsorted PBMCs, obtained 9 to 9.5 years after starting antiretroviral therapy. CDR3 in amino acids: CASSFSGTRSEAFF. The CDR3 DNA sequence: TGTGCCAGCAGCTTTTCGGGCACTCGATCAGAAGCTTTCTTT.